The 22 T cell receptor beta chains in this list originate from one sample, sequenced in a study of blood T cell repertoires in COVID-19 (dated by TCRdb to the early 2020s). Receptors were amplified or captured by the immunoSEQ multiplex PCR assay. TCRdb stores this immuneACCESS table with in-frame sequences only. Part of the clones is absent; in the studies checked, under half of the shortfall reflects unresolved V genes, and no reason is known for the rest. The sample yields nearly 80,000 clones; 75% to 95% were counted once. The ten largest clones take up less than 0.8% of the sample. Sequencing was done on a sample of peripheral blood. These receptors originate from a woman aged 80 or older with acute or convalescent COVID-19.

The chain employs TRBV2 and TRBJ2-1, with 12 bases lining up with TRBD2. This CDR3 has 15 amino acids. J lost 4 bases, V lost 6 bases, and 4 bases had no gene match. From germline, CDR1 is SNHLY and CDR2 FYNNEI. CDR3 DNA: TGTGCCAGCAGGACTAGCGGGGGCCCATACAATGAGCAGTTCTTC. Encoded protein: CASRTSGGPYNEQFF.

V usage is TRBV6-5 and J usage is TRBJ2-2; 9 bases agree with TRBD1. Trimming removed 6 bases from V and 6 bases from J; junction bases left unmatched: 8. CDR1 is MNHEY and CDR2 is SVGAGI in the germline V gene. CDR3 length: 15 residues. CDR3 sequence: CASRVGTGKAGELFF. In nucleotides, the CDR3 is TGTGCCAGCAGGGTAGGGACAGGGAAGGCCGGGGAGCTGTTTTTT.

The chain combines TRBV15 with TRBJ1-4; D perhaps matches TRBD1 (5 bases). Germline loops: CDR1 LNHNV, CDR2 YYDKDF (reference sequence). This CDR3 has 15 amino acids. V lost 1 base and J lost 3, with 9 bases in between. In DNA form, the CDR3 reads TGTGCCACCAGCAGAGGCGAGACAGCTAATGAAAAACTGTTTTTT. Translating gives CATSRGETANEKLFF.

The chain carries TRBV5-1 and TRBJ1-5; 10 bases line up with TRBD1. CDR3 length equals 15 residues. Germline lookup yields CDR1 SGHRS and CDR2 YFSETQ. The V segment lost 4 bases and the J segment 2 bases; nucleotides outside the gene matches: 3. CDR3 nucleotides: TGCGCCAGCAGCACCGGGACAGGGGGCAATCAGCCCCAGCATTTT. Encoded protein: CASSTGTGGNQPQHF.

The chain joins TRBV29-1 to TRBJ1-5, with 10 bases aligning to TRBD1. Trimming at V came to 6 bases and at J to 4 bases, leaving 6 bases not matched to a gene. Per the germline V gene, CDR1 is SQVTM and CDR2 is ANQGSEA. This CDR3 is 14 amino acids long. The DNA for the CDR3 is TGCAGCGTCCTGGGACAGGGGCCGAATCAGCCCCAGCATTTT. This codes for CSVLGQGPNQPQHF.

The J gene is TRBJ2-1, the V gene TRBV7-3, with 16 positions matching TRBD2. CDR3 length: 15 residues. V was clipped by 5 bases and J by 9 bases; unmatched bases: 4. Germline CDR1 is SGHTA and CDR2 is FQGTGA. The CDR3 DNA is TGTGCCAGCAGCCAGGGACTAGCGGGAGGGGGTGAGCAGTTCTTC. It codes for CASSQGLAGGGEQFF.

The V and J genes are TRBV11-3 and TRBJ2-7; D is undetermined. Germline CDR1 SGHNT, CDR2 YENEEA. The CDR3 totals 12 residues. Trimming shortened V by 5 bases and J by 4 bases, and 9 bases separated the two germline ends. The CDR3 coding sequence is TGTGCCAGCAGCGAATACGGTTACGAGCAGTACTTC. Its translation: CASSEYGYEQYF.

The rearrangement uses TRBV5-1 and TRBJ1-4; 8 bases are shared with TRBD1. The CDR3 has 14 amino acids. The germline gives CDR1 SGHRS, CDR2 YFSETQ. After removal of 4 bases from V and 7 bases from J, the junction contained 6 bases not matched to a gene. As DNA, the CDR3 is TGCGCCAGCAGCCCCGACAGGGGAGGTGAAAAACTGTTTTTT. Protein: CASSPDRGGEKLFF. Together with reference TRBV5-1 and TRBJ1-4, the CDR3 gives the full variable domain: KAGVTQTPRYLIKTRGQQVTLSCSPISGHRSVSWYQQTPGQGLQFLFEYFSETQRNKGNFPGRFSGRQFSNSRSEMNVSTLELGDSALYLCASSPDRGGEKLFFGSGTQLSVL.

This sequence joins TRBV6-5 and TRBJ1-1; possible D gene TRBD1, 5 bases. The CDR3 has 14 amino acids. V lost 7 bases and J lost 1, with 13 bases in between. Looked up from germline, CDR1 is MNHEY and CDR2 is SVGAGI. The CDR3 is CASNQGSWNTEAFF. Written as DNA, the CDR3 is TGTGCCAGCAACCAGGGATCATGGAACACTGAAGCTTTCTTT.

The CDR3 region is CASSFTGGSETQYF. In DNA form, the CDR3 reads TGCGCCAGCAGCTTCACAGGGGGCTCCGAGACCCAGTACTTC. The genes are TRBV5-1 and TRBJ2-5, with TRBD1 identical over 9 bases. This CDR3 region has 14 residues. CDR1 is SGHRS and CDR2 is YFSETQ in the germline V gene. Trimming took 2 bases from V and 5 from J; bases not matched to a gene: 4.

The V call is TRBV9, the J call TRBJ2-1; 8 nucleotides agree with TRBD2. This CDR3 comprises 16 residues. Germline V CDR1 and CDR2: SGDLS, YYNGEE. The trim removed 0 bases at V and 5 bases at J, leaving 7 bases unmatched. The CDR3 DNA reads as TGTGCCAGCAGCGTAGTCCAGCGGGAGTATAACAATGAGCAGTTCTTC. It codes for CASSVVQREYNNEQFF.

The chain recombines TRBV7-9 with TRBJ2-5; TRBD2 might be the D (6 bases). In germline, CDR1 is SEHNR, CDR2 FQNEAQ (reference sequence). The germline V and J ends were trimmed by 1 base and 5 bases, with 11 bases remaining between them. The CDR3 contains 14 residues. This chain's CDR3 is CASSLGTMLETQYF. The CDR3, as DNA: TGTGCCAGCAGCTTAGGGACTATGCTGGAGACCCAGTACTTC.

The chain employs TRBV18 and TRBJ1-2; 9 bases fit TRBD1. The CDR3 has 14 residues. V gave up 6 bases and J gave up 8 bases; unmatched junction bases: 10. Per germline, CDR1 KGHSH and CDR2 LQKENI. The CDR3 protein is CASSLSGTGNGYTF. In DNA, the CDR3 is TGTGCCAGCTCGCTATCCGGGACAGGGAACGGCTACACCTTC. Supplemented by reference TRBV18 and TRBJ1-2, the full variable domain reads NAGVMQNPRHLVRRRGQEARLRCSPMKGHSHVYWYRQLPEEGLKFMVYLQKENIIDESGMPKERFSAEFPKEGPSILRIQQVVRGDSAAYFCASSLSGTGNGYTFGSGTRLTVV.

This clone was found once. This chain's CDR3 is CASSTGGLGNTIYF. Here the CDR3 DNA reads TGTGCCAGCAGTACAGGGGGCTTAGGAAACACCATATATTTT. This sequence joins TRBV6-5 and TRBJ1-3; 9 bases are a match to TRBD1. This CDR3 is built from 14 residues. V lost 5 bases, J lost 4 bases, and 3 bases stayed unmatched. CDR1 and CDR2 from the germline V gene are MNHEY and SVGAGI.

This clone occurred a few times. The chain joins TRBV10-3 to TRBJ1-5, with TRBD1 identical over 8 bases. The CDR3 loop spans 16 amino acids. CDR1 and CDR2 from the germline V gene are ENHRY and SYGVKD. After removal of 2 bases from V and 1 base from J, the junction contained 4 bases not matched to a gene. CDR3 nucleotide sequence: TGTGCCATCAGTGAGGACAGGGGATCAAGCAATCAGCCCCAGCATTTT. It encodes CAISEDRGSSNQPQHF.

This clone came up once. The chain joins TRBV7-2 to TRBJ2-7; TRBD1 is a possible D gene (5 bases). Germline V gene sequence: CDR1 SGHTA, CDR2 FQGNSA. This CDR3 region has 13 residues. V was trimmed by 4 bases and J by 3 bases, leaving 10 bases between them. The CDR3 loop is CASSSGQFYEQYF. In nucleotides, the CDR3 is TGTGCCAGCAGCTCAGGGCAGTTCTACGAGCAGTACTTC. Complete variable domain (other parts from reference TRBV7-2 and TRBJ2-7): GAGVSQSPSNKVTEKGKDVELRCDPISGHTALYWYRQSLGQGLEFLIYFQGNSAPDKSGLPSDRFSAERTGGSVSTLTIQRTQQEDSAVYLCASSSGQFYEQYFGPGTRLTVT.

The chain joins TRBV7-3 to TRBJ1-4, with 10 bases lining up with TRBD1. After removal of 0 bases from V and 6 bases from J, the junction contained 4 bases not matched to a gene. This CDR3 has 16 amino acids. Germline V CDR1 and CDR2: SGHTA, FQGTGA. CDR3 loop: CASSLTAGTGDEKLFF. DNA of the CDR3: TGTGCCAGCAGCTTAACGGCTGGGACAGGGGATGAAAAACTGTTTTTT.

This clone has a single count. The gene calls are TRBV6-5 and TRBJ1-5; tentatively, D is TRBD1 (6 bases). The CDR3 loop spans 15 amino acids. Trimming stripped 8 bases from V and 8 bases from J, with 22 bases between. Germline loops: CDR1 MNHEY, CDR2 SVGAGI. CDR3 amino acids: CASGGGAKTLEPQHF. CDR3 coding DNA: TGTGCCAGCGGGGGGGGCGCGAAAACTTTGGAGCCCCAGCATTTT.

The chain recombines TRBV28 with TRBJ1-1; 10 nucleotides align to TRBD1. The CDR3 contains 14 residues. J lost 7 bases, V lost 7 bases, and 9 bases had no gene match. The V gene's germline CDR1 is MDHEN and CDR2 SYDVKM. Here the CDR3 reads CASNTGQGSGEAFF. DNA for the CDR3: TGTGCCAGCAATACGGGACAGGGGTCGGGTGAAGCTTTCTTT.

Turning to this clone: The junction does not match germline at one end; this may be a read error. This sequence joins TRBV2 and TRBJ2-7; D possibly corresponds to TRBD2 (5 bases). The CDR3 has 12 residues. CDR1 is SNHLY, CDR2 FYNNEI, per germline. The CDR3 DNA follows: TGTGCCAGCACTTTAAGCGGCCATGCTGATCAGTTC. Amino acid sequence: CASTLSGHADQF.

The CDR3 DNA reads TGTGCCAGCAGTGGGACAGAGAATTCACCCCTCCACTTT. This sequence encodes CASSGTENSPLHF. The V gene is TRBV25-1, the J gene TRBJ1-6; D is perhaps TRBD1 (6 bases). Trimming took off 4 bases at V and 7 bases at J, with 8 bases between the two ends. The germline gives CDR1 MGHDK, CDR2 SYGVNS. The CDR3 runs 13 residues.

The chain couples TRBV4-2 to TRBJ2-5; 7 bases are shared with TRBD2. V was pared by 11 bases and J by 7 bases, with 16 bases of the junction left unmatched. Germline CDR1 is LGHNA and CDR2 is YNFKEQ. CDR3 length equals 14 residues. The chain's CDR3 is CASTNRDGEGTQYF. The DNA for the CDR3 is TGTGCCTCTACGAACCGGGACGGGGAGGGGACCCAGTACTTC.